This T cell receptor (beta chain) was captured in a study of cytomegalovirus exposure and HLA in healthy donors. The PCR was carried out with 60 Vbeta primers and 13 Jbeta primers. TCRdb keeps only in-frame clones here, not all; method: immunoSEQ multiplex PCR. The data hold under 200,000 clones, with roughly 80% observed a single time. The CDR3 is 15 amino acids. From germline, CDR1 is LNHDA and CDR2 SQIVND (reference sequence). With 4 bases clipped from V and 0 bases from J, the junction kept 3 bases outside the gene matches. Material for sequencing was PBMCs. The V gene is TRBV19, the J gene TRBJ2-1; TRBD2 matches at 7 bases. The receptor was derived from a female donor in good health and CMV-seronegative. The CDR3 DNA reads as TGTGCCAGTAGTAGGGAGGGAAGCTCCTACAATGAGCAGTTCTTC. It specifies CASSREGSSYNEQFF.